This TCR beta chain stems from a study of identical twins. There are 15 residues in the CDR3. Germline CDR1 reads SGHTA; CDR2 reads FQGNSA. V gave up 2 bases and J gave up 15 bases; unmatched junction bases: 16. TCRdb independently ran MiXCR on the 5' RACE reads; one entry per CDR3 protein. The table lists more than 1.5 million distinct CDR3 sequences, roughly a third of them singletons. For this clonotype: Its antigen is undetermined. A read error may explain this, as a much larger clone is one base away.

Broader study findings: The models gave estimates that fell short of the out-of-frame TCR alpha sharing seen in monozygotic twins.

Sequencing input: cord blood. J is TRBJ2-4 and V is TRBV7-2; 7 bases align to TRBD1. This TCR was recovered from a newborn girl in good health. CDR3: CASSLIFRGGHELYF. CDR3 nucleotide sequence: TGTGCCAGCAGCTTAATTTTCCGAGGGGGCCACGAGCTGTACTTC. The full variable domain, its missing parts supplied by reference TRBV7-2 and TRBJ2-4, is GAGVSQSPSNKVTEKGKDVELRCDPISGHTALYWYRQSLGQGLEFLIYFQGNSAPDKSGLPSDRFSAERTGGSVSTLTIQRTQQEDSAVYLCASSLIFRGGHELYFGAGTRLSVL.